Listed below are T cell receptor beta chains from one sample, sequenced in a study of shared T cell receptors in the human thymus. Here immunoSEQ multiplex PCR was the method, and the copy in TCRdb shows in-frame clones only, minus some. Of around 730,000 clones in the sample, approximately 85% were seen once. This sample also belongs to another study, concerning human thymus T cells.

Sequencing was carried out using thymocytes. These receptors were taken from a girl under two years old with a congenital heart defect. Each CDR3 is given with its conserved first and last residue. A D gene is named only where the DNA matches it firmly. Some rows mark clone size as missing; the rest say once, few, many or name a class of expanded clone.

v_gene: TRBV10-3; d_gene: TRBD1; abundance: .; j_gene: TRBJ2-1; CDR3nt: TGTGCCATCAGCCAAAACAATACCGGGACAGGGCGAGAGGTTGAGCAGTTCTTC; CDR3aa: CAISQNNTGTGREVEQFF
v_gene: TRBV2; d_gene: TRBD1; abundance: .; j_gene: TRBJ2-7; CDR3nt: TGTGCCAGCAGTAAAAAGATACAGGGGGCGAAGACCTACGAGCAGTACTTC; CDR3aa: CASSKKIQGAKTYEQYF
v_gene: TRBV25-1; d_gene: .; abundance: .; j_gene: TRBJ1-4; CDR3nt: TGTGCCAGCAGTGCTCCCCCATTAGGTCCCGAGGATGAAAAACTGTTTTTT; CDR3aa: CASSAPPLGPEDEKLFF
v_gene: TRBV4-1; d_gene: .; abundance: .; j_gene: TRBJ1-6; CDR3nt: TGCGCCAGCAGCCAAGCTTTCTGGACAGCGACCCCAAGGTCACCCCTCCACTTT; CDR3aa: CASSQAFWTATPRSPLHF
v_gene: TRBV6-4; d_gene: TRBD1; abundance: .; j_gene: TRBJ1-1; CDR3nt: TGTGCCAGCAGTGACTCTACAGGGGGTCACGGAGCTTTCTTT; CDR3aa: CASSDSTGGHGAFF
v_gene: TRBV5-6; d_gene: .; abundance: .; j_gene: TRBJ2-4; CDR3nt: TGTGCCAGCAGCTTGGACAGGGAGAACATTCAGTACTTC; CDR3aa: CASSLDRENIQYF
v_gene: TRBV7-6; d_gene: .; abundance: .; j_gene: TRBJ1-3; CDR3nt: TGTGCCAGCAGCTTATCAGAGGGGGACTCTGGAAACACCATATATTTT; CDR3aa: CASSLSEGDSGNTIYF
v_gene: TRBV6-6; d_gene: .; abundance: .; j_gene: TRBJ2-2; CDR3nt: TGTGCCAGCACCACGGACTTCCACACCGGGGAGCTGTTTTTT; CDR3aa: CASTTDFHTGELFF
v_gene: TRBV27; d_gene: .; abundance: .; j_gene: TRBJ2-7; CDR3nt: TGTGCCAGCAGTCAAGCCCCGTCCTCTTTCTACGAGCAGTACTTC; CDR3aa: CASSQAPSSFYEQYF
v_gene: TRBV5-1; d_gene: .; abundance: .; j_gene: TRBJ1-6; CDR3nt: TGCGCCAGCAGTCCTTTTCGGGAGAATTCACCCCTCCACTTT; CDR3aa: CASSPFRENSPLHF
v_gene: TRBV5-1; d_gene: TRBD1; abundance: few; j_gene: TRBJ2-5; CDR3nt: TGCGCCAGCAGCTCCGACCGGGACAGGGGGAGGCAAGAGACCCAGTACTTC; CDR3aa: CASSSDRDRGRQETQYF
v_gene: TRBV10-3; d_gene: .; abundance: .; j_gene: TRBJ1-1; CDR3nt: TGTGCCATCAGTGAGAGGTTAACAGGGTCTCCTGAAGCTTTCTTT; CDR3aa: CAISERLTGSPEAFF
v_gene: TRBV19; d_gene: .; abundance: .; j_gene: TRBJ1-5; CDR3nt: TGTGCCAGTAGTATGTTAAGCAGACACTCTAGCAATCAGCCCCAGCATTTT; CDR3aa: CASSMLSRHSSNQPQHF
v_gene: TRBV4-3; d_gene: .; abundance: .; j_gene: TRBJ1-1; CDR3nt: TGCGCCAGCAGCCAAGATTTTTGGGCAGCTGAAGCTTTCTTT; CDR3aa: CASSQDFWAAEAFF
v_gene: TRBV14; d_gene: TRBD1; abundance: .; j_gene: TRBJ2-2; CDR3nt: TGTGCCAGCAGCCAAGATCCCCAGGGACAGGCTAACACCGGGGAGCTGTTTTTT; CDR3aa: CASSQDPQGQANTGELFF
v_gene: TRBV7-8; d_gene: TRBD1; abundance: .; j_gene: TRBJ2-7; CDR3nt: TGTGCCAGCAGCTTAGCAAGTGACAGGGGCTACGAGCAGTACTTC; CDR3aa: CASSLASDRGYEQYF
v_gene: TRBV18; d_gene: .; abundance: .; j_gene: TRBJ1-2; CDR3nt: TGTGCCAGCTCACTGCCCCCGGGGAGGAGAGGTCGGGGTGGCTACACCTTC; CDR3aa: CASSLPPGRRGRGGYTF
v_gene: TRBV5-5; d_gene: .; abundance: few; j_gene: TRBJ2-1; CDR3nt: TGTGCCAGCAGCTCGGGGGTAGTGGGTGAAGTCAATGAGCAGTTCTTC; CDR3aa: CASSSGVVGEVNEQFF
v_gene: TRBV5-1; d_gene: .; abundance: .; j_gene: TRBJ1-2; CDR3nt: TGCGCCAGCAGTTTGCTATTGAGGGGGGTCGCGGGGGCAAACTATGGCTACACCTTC; CDR3aa: CASSLLLRGVAGANYGYTF
v_gene: TRBV14; d_gene: .; abundance: .; j_gene: TRBJ1-6; CDR3nt: TGTGCCAGCAGCCAAGCGGGAAGGGGGGGAGGCACCTATAATTCACCCCTCCACTTT; CDR3aa: CASSQAGRGGGTYNSPLHF